This record covers a single TCR beta chain. The antigen is unknown. The CDR3 is 13 amino acids. The V gene's germline CDR1 is DFQATT and CDR2 SNEGSKA (reference sequence). With V trimmed by 3 bases and J by 2 bases, 3 bases remained unmatched. The data were obtained in a study of CD8 T cells in ankylosing spondylitis. Regarding the study as a whole: Previous work reported some of these motif variants in the synovial fluid and blood of reactive arthritis. Reportedly, disease-linked clones are significantly enriched in ankylosing spondylitis patients' matched synovial fluid. About 8 highly homologous variants made up a TCR beta motif, and this motif appeared characteristic of ankylosing spondylitis blood.

The TCR beta libraries were generated through quantitative 5'-RACE incorporating molecular barcodes. TCRdb passed the 5' RACE reads through MiXCR, listing each CDR3 protein once. The sample has about 480,000 distinct CDR3 sequences, about 15% seen once. This receptor was taken from a male donor with ankylosing spondylitis. Sequencing was done on a sample of blood, either unsorted or a sorted T cell fraction (not recorded which). The V call is TRBV20-1, the J call TRBJ2-7; 8 nucleotides match TRBD2. CDR3: CSASGGAPYEQYF. CDR3 sequence (DNA): TGCAGTGCTAGCGGGGGGGCCCCCTACGAGCAGTACTTC.